This TCR beta chain was profiled in a study of cytomegalovirus exposure and HLA in healthy donors. It was with 60 Vbeta and 13 Jbeta primers that the PCR ran. Clones were read by immunoSEQ multiplex PCR, and TCRdb kept only the in-frame ones, dropping some. The data contain approximately 130,000 clones, more than 80% of them singletons. The count of this clone is one. What it recognizes is unknown. The CDR3 length is 14 residues. The study's findings and limits: Several V segments, TRBV6-2 and TRBV6-3 among them, could not be told apart and were dropped. In a later analysis, an Asian-associated ancestry cluster reportedly showed fewer N-insertions than the approximately 700-donor mean. Under in vitro conditions, three CMV-associated chains were confirmed as specific for CMV antigens.

The chain recombines TRBV12-1 with TRBJ1-1; TRBD1, the table's D call, lacks a check against the DNA. TRBV12-1 is given as a pseudogene. The sample comprised PBMCs. The source of this sequence is a woman aged 25 to 39 in good health and CMV-seropositive. The CDR3 loop reads CASSFGQANTEAFF. CDR3 sequence (DNA): TGTGCCAGCAGCTTTGGGCAGGCGAACACTGAAGCTTTCTTT.